The 3 T cell receptor beta chains in this list originate from one sample, sequenced in a study of blood T cell repertoires in COVID-19. Sequencing used immunoSEQ multiplex PCR; TCRdb keeps in-frame clones, though not all of them. The table shows 150,000 to 200,000 clones, with 89% occurring only once. The sample comprised PBMCs or T cells enriched from blood (not recorded which). These receptors all come from a woman between 18 and 30 years old who had recovered from COVID-19.

The CDR3 sequence is CASSFSRASYEQYF. CDR3 in DNA: TGTGCCAGCAGTTTTTCCAGGGCGTCCTACGAGCAGTACTTC. The V call is TRBV28, the J call TRBJ2-7, with D possibly TRBD1 on 5 matching bases. Germline lookup yields CDR1 MDHEN and CDR2 SYDVKM. This CDR3 region has 14 residues. The ends were cut back, 3 bases at V and 1 base at J, with 10 bases in the middle.

Note on this clone: An end of the junction does not agree with germline; a read error may underlie this. The rearrangement joins TRBV7-7 to TRBJ2-5, with 13 bases aligning to TRBD2. Germline V CDR1 and CDR2: SSHAT, FNYEAQ (reference sequence). The CDR3 totals 14 residues. CDR3 sequence (DNA): TGTGCTAGCAGCATGGGACTAGCGGGGGAGACCCAGTACTTC. It specifies CASSMGLAGETQYF. The whole variable domain, filled in from reference TRBV7-7 and TRBJ2-5, reads GAGVSQSPRYKVTKRGQDVTLRCDPISSHATLYWYQQALGQGPEFLTYFNYEAQPDKSGLPSDRFSAERPEGSISTLTIQRTEQRDSAMYRCASSMGLAGETQYFGPGTRLLVL.

This sequence joins TRBV5-6 and TRBJ2-3, with unresolved D. Per the germline V gene, CDR1 is SGHDT and CDR2 is YYEEEE. V was clipped by 2 bases and J by 6 bases, with 4 bases between them. This CDR3 comprises 11 residues. This CDR3 reads CASSLRDTQYF. The CDR3 region has the DNA TGTGCCAGCAGCTTACGGGATACGCAGTATTTT.